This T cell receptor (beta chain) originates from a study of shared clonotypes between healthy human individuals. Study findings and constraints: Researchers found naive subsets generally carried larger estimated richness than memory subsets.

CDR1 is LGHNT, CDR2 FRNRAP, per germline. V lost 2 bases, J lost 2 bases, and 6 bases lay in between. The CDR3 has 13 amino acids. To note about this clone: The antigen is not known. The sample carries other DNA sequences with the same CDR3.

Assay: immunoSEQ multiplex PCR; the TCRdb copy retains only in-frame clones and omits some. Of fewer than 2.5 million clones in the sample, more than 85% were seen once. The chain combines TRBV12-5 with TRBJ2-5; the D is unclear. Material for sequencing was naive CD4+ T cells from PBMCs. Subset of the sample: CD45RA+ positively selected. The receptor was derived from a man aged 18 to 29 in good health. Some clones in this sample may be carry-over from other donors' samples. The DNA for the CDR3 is TGTGCTAGTGGTTTGTCCGGACAAGAGACCCAGTACTTC. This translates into CASGLSGQETQYF.